Given below is one T cell receptor beta chain in context. What this receptor recognizes is not known. The input lacks base qualities; no much larger clone sits a single base away. The sample originates from a study of human thymus T cells (dated by TCRdb to about 2020). Background for the entire study: The study used seven to nine infant thymus samples plus four related peripheral blood samples to characterize TCR alpha and beta repertoires. Donor ages ranged from about 6 to 250 days, and the cohort comprised more than 5 male and a couple of female infants.

Including the terminal cysteine and phenylalanine, the CDR3 comprises 19 residues. Left in the record is the CDR3 DNA by itself, 57 bases read in frame from the first base. The germline V gene (reference sequence) sets CDR1 to GTSNPN and CDR2 to SVGIG. Trimming at the junction amounts to 2 bases on V and 0 bases on J, and the germline ends lie 24 bases apart. The immunoSEQ multiplex PCR assay was used to amplify the TCRB and TCRAD loci from a standardized quantity of quality-controlled genomic DNA. The amplicons covered the V(D)J region and were long enough to include the CDR3 and to identify the V and J genes. The commercial immunoSEQ service was used to sequence amplicons on an Illumina platform. The authors' analysis ran thus. Corrections for primer bias and sequencing errors followed previously described methods, while TCRAD and TCRB definitions were based on the IMGT database. Repertoires were analysed with immunoSEQ Analyzer 3.0 and VDJTools, covering basic statistics, V/J segment usage, diversity estimates, rarefaction and pairwise overlap. Diversity was estimated using the Chao1, ChaoE, Efron-Thisted, Shannon and inverse Simpson indices, and was also estimated on datasets down-sampled to the size of the smallest sample. For repertoire overlap, CDR3 nucleotide sequence, V gene and J gene had to match strictly, and clustering was done by Jaccard-based multidimensional scaling. The clones in this table, taken by TCRdb from immuneACCESS, are in-frame only. Not every clone is retained; where verified, under half of the shortfall comes from an unresolved V gene, and the cause of the rest is unknown. Clone size and V and J calls were adopted from that table, with D and trimming inferred from the DNA. Within this sample are 55,000 to 85,000 clones, with 85% to 95% of them counted one time only. Approximately 0.032% of the sample goes to the ten largest clones.

The thymus tissue came from surgical resects taken out during corrective cardiac surgery. In Finland, the donors were immunologically healthy infants who were having open corrective cardiac surgery for congenital heart defects. Thymocytes were released mechanically from tissue and stored at -70 °C as pellets of roughly 9-31 million cells. A QIAsymphony instrument was used to extract genomic DNA from the frozen cell pellets. Findings and caveats that apply to the study as a whole: Both the thymic and the peripheral blood repertoires appeared to show biased V and J gene segment usage. According to the related research, thymic TCR repertoires were highly overlapping among unrelated individuals. On average, thymus samples yielded roughly 800,000 unique TCRB clonotypes, whereas blood samples yielded some 92,000.

The rearranged chain carries TRBV30 and TRBJ2-3; a tentative D call is TRBD1 (6 bases match). The origin of this receptor is a girl less than two years old with a congenital heart defect but otherwise immunologically healthy. Source material: thymus tissue. The DNA sequence is as follows: TGTGCCTGGAGTCCCCGGCCCTCGGGACATCCGTTGAGCACAGATACGCAGTATTTT. This translates into CAWSPRPSGHPLSTDTQYF.